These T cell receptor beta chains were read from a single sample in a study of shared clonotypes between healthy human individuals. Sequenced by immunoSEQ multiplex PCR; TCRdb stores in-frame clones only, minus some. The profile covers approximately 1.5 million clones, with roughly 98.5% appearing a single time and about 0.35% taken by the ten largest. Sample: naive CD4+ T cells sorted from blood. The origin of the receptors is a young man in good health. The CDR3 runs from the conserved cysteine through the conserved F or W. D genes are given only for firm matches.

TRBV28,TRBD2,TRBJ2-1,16,TGTGCCAGCAGTCCCCCGGGACTAGCGGGTTCGCGTGAGCAGTTCTTC,CASSPPGLAGSREQFF
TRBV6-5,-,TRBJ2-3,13,TGTGCCAGCAGTAGGGACTTCCAAGATACGCAGTATTTT,CASSRDFQDTQYF
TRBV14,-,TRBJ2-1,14,TGTGCCAGCAGCTTAGGCGCATACTACAATGAGCAGTTCTTC,CASSLGAYYNEQFF
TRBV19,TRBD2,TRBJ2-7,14,TGTGCCAGTAGGCGGGAGGGCTCAGGGAGCGAGCAGTACTTC,CASRREGSGSEQYF
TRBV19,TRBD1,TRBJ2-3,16,TGTGCCAGTAGTATTGGTTTCGGACAGGGAGTTGATACGCAGTATTTT,CASSIGFGQGVDTQYF
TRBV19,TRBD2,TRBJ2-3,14,TGTGCCAAAGGACTAGCGGGGAGCACAGATACGCAGTATTTT,CAKGLAGSTDTQYF
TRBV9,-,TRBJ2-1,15,TGTGCCAGCAGCGTAGCCACTAGCTCCTTCAATGAGCAGTTCTTC,CASSVATSSFNEQFF
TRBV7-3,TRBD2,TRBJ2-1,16,TGTGCCAGCAGCTTAACAGCGGGAGGGTCCTACAATGAGCAGTTCTTC,CASSLTAGGSYNEQFF
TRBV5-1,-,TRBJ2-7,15,TGCGCCAGCAGCTTTGGCGGAAGAGCCACCTACGAGCAGTACTTC,CASSFGGRATYEQYF
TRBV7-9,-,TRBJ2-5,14,TGTGCCAGCAGCCCCCACCTTAAACAAGAGACCCAGTACTTC,CASSPHLKQETQYF
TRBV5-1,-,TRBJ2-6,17,TGCGCCAGCAGCTGGATTAATTCGCCGTCTGGGGCCAACGTCCTGACTTTC,CASSWINSPSGANVLTF
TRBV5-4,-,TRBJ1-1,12,TGTGCCAGCAGCTTTCGGAACACTGAAGCTTTCTTT,CASSFRNTEAFF
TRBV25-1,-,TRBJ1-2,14,TGTGCCAGCAGTGAACCAGGGGATAACTATGGCTACACCTTC,CASSEPGDNYGYTF
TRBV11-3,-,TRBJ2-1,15,TGTGCCAGCAGCTTAACCCCTAAACTCTACAATGAGCAGTTCTTC,CASSLTPKLYNEQFF
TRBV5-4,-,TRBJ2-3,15,TGTGCCAGCAGCTCTCCGGGGAGTAGCACAGATACGCAGTATTTT,CASSSPGSSTDTQYF
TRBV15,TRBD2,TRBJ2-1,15,TGTGCCACCAGCAGTAGTAGCGGGAGTCAGAATGAGCAGTTCTTC,CATSSSSGSQNEQFF
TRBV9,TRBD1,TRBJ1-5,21,TGTGCCAGCAGTAAAGACAGGGGGCCTTTCCCAATTCGGATACGCAATCAGCCCCAGCATTTT,CASSKDRGPFPIRIRNQPQHF
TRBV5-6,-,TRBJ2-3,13,TGTGCCAGCAGCTTGAAGCTAGAGGGTACGCAGTATTTT,CASSLKLEGTQYF
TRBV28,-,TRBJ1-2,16,TGTGCCAGCAGTTTCCCCCTATCACAGGCTCGGTATGGCTACACCTTC,CASSFPLSQARYGYTF
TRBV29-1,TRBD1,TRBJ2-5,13,TGCAGCGTTGTAGGACAGGGCCAAGAGACCCAGTACTTC,CSVVGQGQETQYF
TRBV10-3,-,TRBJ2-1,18,TGTGCCAGCAAGCCGGGACTCGGGCCTGGAAACCGGTCTAATGAGCAGTTCTTC,CASKPGLGPGNRSNEQFF
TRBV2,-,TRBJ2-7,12,TGTGCCAGCAGGCTTTTCGGCGACGAGCAGTACTTC,CASRLFGDEQYF